These 19 T cell receptor beta chains were all obtained from the same sample, sequenced in a study of cytomegalovirus exposure and HLA in healthy donors. This PCR relied on a set of 60 Vbeta primers and 13 Jbeta primers. TCRdb keeps only in-frame clones here, not all; method: immunoSEQ multiplex PCR. The repertoire holds some 140,000 clones, with 60% to 80% as singletons. The sample comprised PBMCs. All receptors come from a young man in good health and CMV-seronegative.

This clone was seen a few times. The same CDR3 can be traced to other DNA sequences in this sample. The chain has TRBV30 and TRBJ1-3; 7 nucleotides agree with TRBD1. The CDR3 runs to 15 residues. V gave up 2 bases and J gave up 0 bases; unmatched junction bases: 4. Germline CDR1 GTSNPN, CDR2 SVGIG (reference sequence). The CDR3 loop is CAWSRDSGSGNTIYF. DNA of the CDR3: TGTGCCTGGAGTCGGGACAGCGGCTCTGGAAACACCATATATTTT.

V usage is TRBV18 and J usage is TRBJ1-6; D gene uncertain. Trimming cost V 4 bases and J 5 bases, with 6 bases left between them. The CDR3 length is 13 residues. The V gene's germline CDR1 is KGHSH and CDR2 LQKENI. The DNA for the CDR3 is TGTGCCAGCTCACGTCTAGATAATTCACCCCTCCACTTT. It is translated as CASSRLDNSPLHF.

This clone has just a few counts. V is TRBV4-3 and J is TRBJ1-2; D may be TRBD1 (5 bases). CDR1 and CDR2 from the germline V gene are LGHNA and YSLEER. This CDR3 is 17 amino acids long. V lost 0 bases, J lost 5 bases, and 19 bases lay in between. The CDR3 is CASSQDLSQGGGYGYTF. CDR3 nucleotides: TGCGCCAGCAGCCAAGACTTATCTCAGGGCGGAGGGTATGGCTACACCTTC.

Written as DNA, the CDR3 is TGTGCCAGCAGTTTTTCAGGGGGAGGAGACTATGGCTACACCTTC. This codes for CASSFSGGGDYGYTF. The chain links TRBV6-5 to TRBJ1-2; 7 bases are a match to TRBD1. The germline V gene encodes CDR1 MNHEY and CDR2 SVGAGI. The V and J ends lost 4 bases and 3 bases, in that order; junction bases with no gene match: 8. This CDR3 is 15 amino acids long.

The chain carries TRBV11-2 and TRBJ1-1; D unresolved. CDR3 length: 13 residues. The V gene lost 5 bases and the J gene lost 7 bases, with 14 bases spanning the gap. The germline V gene encodes CDR1 SGHAT and CDR2 FQNNGV. CDR3 in DNA: TGTGCCAGCAGCCCGTCACGGGGATTTGAAGCTTTCTTT. Translating gives CASSPSRGFEAFF.

This chain connects TRBV10-3 to TRBJ2-1, with 10 bases matching TRBD2. CDR3 length: 14 amino acids. Germline CDR1 and CDR2: ENHRY and SYGVKD. The V segment lost 5 bases and the J segment 6 bases; nucleotides outside the gene matches: 4. This chain's CDR3 is CAISSGGAFNEQFF. In nucleotides, the CDR3 is TGTGCCATCAGTAGCGGGGGGGCCTTCAATGAGCAGTTCTTC.

This clone has only a few counts. This chain connects TRBV6-5 to TRBJ1-6; unclear D gene. V was pared by 2 bases and J by 10 bases, with 9 bases between. This CDR3 has 13 amino acids. Germline CDR1 MNHEY, CDR2 SVGAGI. CDR3 DNA sequence: TGTGCCAGCAGTTACGAGGGTGAATCACCCCTCCACTTT. It yields the protein CASSYEGESPLHF.

The chain recombines TRBV7-8 with TRBJ2-1, with D possibly matching TRBD1 (6 bases). CDR3 length: 15 residues. The germline V and J ends were trimmed by 5 bases and 0 bases, with 11 bases remaining between them. CDR1 SGHVS and CDR2 FQNEAQ come from the germline V gene. The DNA for the CDR3 is TGTGCCAGCAGCACGGACAGCCGCTCCTACAATGAGCAGTTCTTC. Its protein is CASSTDSRSYNEQFF.

This chain uses TRBV6-5 with TRBJ2-1; a possible D gene is TRBD1 (5 bases). Trimming took off 4 bases at V and 8 bases at J, with 15 bases between the two ends. The CDR3 contains 14 residues. The V gene's germline CDR1 is MNHEY and CDR2 SVGAGI. The CDR3 coding sequence is TGTGCCAGCAGTTGGGTCGGCAGGGTGCATGAGCAGTTCTTC. Its translation: CASSWVGRVHEQFF.

V gene TRBV7-2 combines with J gene TRBJ1-2; the D gene is possibly TRBD1 (5 bases). Germline CDR1 and CDR2: SGHTA and FQGNSA. This CDR3 comprises 14 residues. The V and J ends lost 1 base and 8 bases respectively, with 14 bases between them. The CDR3 sequence is CASSLGSSGRGYTF. The CDR3 DNA reads TGTGCCAGCAGCTTAGGCTCGTCAGGGAGGGGCTACACCTTC.

CDR3 loop: CASGFYRGSYEQYF. The CDR3 DNA follows: TGTGCTAGTGGTTTCTACAGGGGCTCCTACGAGCAGTACTTC. The genes are TRBV12-5 and TRBJ2-7; 7 bases are shared with TRBD1. This CDR3 region has 14 residues. Germline V gives CDR1 LGHNT, CDR2 FRNRAP. The V gene end was trimmed by 3 bases and the J gene end by 0 bases; junction bases not matched to a gene: 2.

The chain couples TRBV5-4 to TRBJ1-2; 8 bases align to TRBD1. V lost 4 bases and J lost 7; bases outside the gene matches: 6. The germline gives CDR1 SGHNT, CDR2 YYREEE (reference sequence). CDR3 length: 13 amino acids. The CDR3 reads CASSQDRVGGYTF. The DNA of the CDR3 is TGTGCCAGCAGCCAGGACAGGGTCGGTGGCTACACCTTC.

The chain recombines TRBV11-2 with TRBJ1-5; TRBD1 is a possible D gene (5 bases). The CDR3 has 15 amino acids. Per germline, CDR1 SGHAT and CDR2 FQNNGV. Trimming took 5 bases from V and 7 from J, leaving 18 bases between them. CDR3 DNA: TGTGCCAGCAGCGTTTCCGACAGATCAGCCCAGCCCCAGCATTTT. It is translated as CASSVSDRSAQPQHF. The entire variable domain, with the rest obtained from reference TRBV11-2 and TRBJ1-5, is as follows: EAGVAQSPRYKIIEKRQSVAFWCNPISGHATLYWYQQILGQGPKLLIQFQNNGVVDDSQLPKDRFSAERLKGVDSTLKIQPAKLEDSAVYLCASSVSDRSAQPQHFGDGTRLSIL.

The chain carries TRBV5-1 and TRBJ1-2; 9 positions match TRBD1. The V segment lost 4 bases and the J segment 6 bases; nucleotides outside the gene matches: 10. The CDR3 is 15 amino acids. The germline V gene has CDR1 SGHRS and CDR2 YFSETQ. The CDR3 nucleotides are TGCGCCAGCAGCCCCTCCGGGACAGGGATCGATGGCTACACCTTC. Its translation is CASSPSGTGIDGYTF.

Notes on this clone: Germline is not matched at one junction end, which may reflect a read error. The rearrangement links TRBV6-5 to TRBJ2-7; perhaps TRBD2 as D (5 bases). Germline V CDR1 and CDR2: MNHEY, SVGAGI. The CDR3 is 15 amino acids. The CDR3 loop is CASRSASGSYYEQCF. Here the CDR3 DNA reads TGTGCCAGCAGATCCGCCTCTGGGAGTTACTACGAGCAGTGCTTC.

V gene TRBV27 combines with J gene TRBJ2-7; the D gene is possibly TRBD2 (5 bases). Trimming took off 4 bases at V and 3 bases at J, with 13 bases between the two ends. Germline CDR1 reads MNHEY; CDR2 reads SMNVEV (reference sequence). The CDR3 extends over 14 amino acids. The CDR3 DNA is TGTGCCAGCAGTTACTCGGGGAGTTTCTACGAGCAGTACTTC. It translates to CASSYSGSFYEQYF.

This chain connects TRBV5-4 to TRBJ2-5; a weak D match, TRBD1 (6 bases). V lost 1 base, J lost 1 base, and 8 bases lay in between. The V gene's germline CDR1 is SGHNT and CDR2 YYREEE (reference sequence). This CDR3 comprises 14 residues. The CDR3, as DNA: TGTGCCAGCAGCTTGACAGGGCTCCAAGAGACCCAGTACTTC. Protein product: CASSLTGLQETQYF.

The chain joins TRBV5-1 to TRBJ1-2; TRBD1 aligns across 7 bases. The CDR3 totals 13 residues. Trimming cost V 4 bases and J 7 bases; bases outside gene matches: 7. From germline, CDR1 is SGHRS and CDR2 YFSETQ. CDR3 nucleotides: TGCGCCAGCAGCCAGACAGGGCCCGGTGGCTACACCTTC. This encodes CASSQTGPGGYTF.

The chain combines TRBV5-6 with TRBJ1-6; 10 bases fit TRBD1. The germline CDR1 and CDR2 sequences are SGHDT and YYEEEE. V gave up 2 bases and J gave up 9 bases; unmatched junction bases: 5. The CDR3 is 15 amino acids. The CDR3 DNA sequence: TGTGCCAGCAGCTTATTAGGGACAGGGGTTTCACCCCTCCACTTT. It translates to CASSLLGTGVSPLHF.